A single sample gave rise to the 25 T cell receptor beta chains below, sequenced in a study of beta chain features in type 1 diabetes (dated by TCRdb to 2016 to 2018). The full study reports these points: In all four CD4+ subsets, TCRB CDR3 length was moderately but significantly shorter in type 1 diabetes patients.

The library was prepared using the immunoSEQ multiplex PCR assay. The entire isolated RNA was reverse transcribed using the High Capacity cDNA Reverse Transcription Kit, and thus expressed TCRB transcripts were sequenced. TCRdb re-hosts the immuneACCESS table, in-frame sequences only. Its copies lack some clones; in the studies checked, an unresolved V gene accounts for under half of them, and the cause for the rest is not known. Here the sample has roughly 300,000 clones; around 9% occur a single time. In total, the top ten clones hold around 1% of the sample. Their target antigens are unknown. Sequenced sample: central memory CD4+ T cells from blood. The receptor set was obtained from a man aged 25 to 40 with type 1 diabetes.

The chain combines TRBV30 with TRBJ1-5; D is unresolved. V shed 4 bases and J shed 0 bases, with 7 bases lying between them. From germline, CDR1 is GTSNPN and CDR2 SVGIG (reference sequence). This CDR3 is 13 amino acids long. The DNA of the CDR3 is TGTGCCTGGACGGTTGGTAGCAATCAGCCCCAGCATTTT. Protein sequence: CAWTVGSNQPQHF.

This clone was seen more than once but under ten times. The rearrangement links TRBV29-1 to TRBJ2-1; 13 positions match TRBD2. Germline trimming cut 4 bases from V and 5 bases from J; bases unmatched to any gene: 2. Per germline, CDR1 SQVTM and CDR2 ANQGSEA. The CDR3 consists of 14 residues. This chain's CDR3 is CSVGTSGGHNEQFF. CDR3 nucleotide sequence: TGCAGCGTTGGGACTAGCGGGGGACACAATGAGCAGTTCTTC.

This clone was detected only a few times. This chain connects TRBV28 to TRBJ2-1, with 13 bases fitting TRBD2. The junction had 5 bases not matched to a gene; V was cut back by 5 bases and J by 7 bases. The CDR3 extends over 15 amino acids. Germline lookup yields CDR1 MDHEN and CDR2 SYDVKM. The CDR3 region is CASSQTSGGANEQFF. The DNA for the CDR3 is TGTGCCAGCAGTCAAACTAGCGGGGGGGCGAATGAGCAGTTCTTC.

The V gene is TRBV29-1, the J gene TRBJ1-1; TRBD1 agrees at 10 bases. This CDR3 spans 14 amino acids. V was pared by 4 bases and J by 8 bases, with 10 bases of the junction left unmatched. The germline V gene has CDR1 SQVTM and CDR2 ANQGSEA. The CDR3 bases are TGCAGCGTTGGCATTAGACAGGGGGCGCAGGAAGCTTTCTTT. This codes for CSVGIRQGAQEAFF.

This clone has a handful of counts. The rearrangement links TRBV11-2 to TRBJ2-1; TRBD2 agrees at 8 bases. Germline trimming cut 5 bases from V and 2 bases from J; bases unmatched to any gene: 11. The CDR3 contains 17 residues. Germline V gene data show CDR1 as SGHAT and CDR2 as FQNNGV. The CDR3 bases are TGTGCCAGCAGCCCCCCCCGGCGGGGGGCCGCCTACAATGAGCAGTTCTTC. This codes for CASSPPRRGAAYNEQFF.

J is TRBJ1-4 and V is TRBV4-1, with D possibly matching TRBD1 (5 bases). Germline V gene data show CDR1 as MGHRA and CDR2 as YSYEKL. Deletions cut 6 bases from V and 8 bases from J, with 19 bases between. CDR3 length: 15 amino acids. CDR3 in amino acids: CASSPTGTVGEKLFF. As DNA, the CDR3 is TGCGCCAGCAGTCCAACCGGGACCGTGGGAGAAAAACTGTTTTTT.

This chain links TRBV7-9 with TRBJ1-4, with D perhaps TRBD1 (6 bases). Germline V gives CDR1 SEHNR, CDR2 FQNEAQ (reference sequence). The CDR3 extends over 14 amino acids. The V and J ends lost 6 bases and 5 bases respectively, with 13 bases between them. For the CDR3, the DNA is TGTGCCAGCAGGCAGGGGTTGCGGAATGAAAAACTGTTTTTT. The encoded protein is CASRQGLRNEKLFF.

The chain is built from TRBV2 and TRBJ2-1; 7 bases are a match to TRBD1. J was trimmed by 5 bases and V by 4 bases; bases with no gene match: 5. The CDR3 is 14 residues long. Germline-derived CDR1 and CDR2 are SNHLY and FYNNEI. The CDR3 coding sequence is TGTGCCAGCAGTGGGGACAGTTTCCACAATGAGCAGTTCTTC. This translates into CASSGDSFHNEQFF.

The rearrangement joins TRBV20-1 to TRBJ1-2, with no clear D. Deletions cut 3 bases from V and 3 bases from J, with 5 bases between. Germline CDR1 reads DFQATT; CDR2 reads SNEGSKA (reference sequence). This CDR3 is built from 11 residues. Here the CDR3 DNA reads TGCAGTGCTAGTGGAGACTATGGCTACACCTTC. Translated, it gives CSASGDYGYTF.

This clone has ten or more counts. This chain joins TRBV7-9 and TRBJ1-6; possible D gene TRBD1, 6 bases. Germline V gives CDR1 SEHNR, CDR2 FQNEAQ (reference sequence). The CDR3 spans 15 residues. V was pared by 5 bases and J by 7 bases, with 15 bases between. In DNA, the CDR3 is TGTGCCAGCAGCCCTGAGACAGGTTACAATTCACCCCTCCACTTT. Translated, it gives CASSPETGYNSPLHF.

This clone was counted many times. The chain joins TRBV28 to TRBJ2-1, with 7 bases matching TRBD2. The CDR3 covers 15 residues. J gave up 0 bases and V 4 bases, and 3 bases lay outside the gene matches. Germline CDR1 reads MDHEN; CDR2 reads SYDVKM. The CDR3 DNA is TGTGCCAGCAGTTCTGGCGGGGGCTCCTACAATGAGCAGTTCTTC. Translation gives CASSSGGGSYNEQFF.

This clone has more than one count but fewer than ten. V and J are TRBV7-2 and TRBJ2-3; D unresolved. The CDR3 covers 14 residues. V was shortened by 5 bases and J by 3 bases, with 12 bases between the two germline ends. The germline V gene has CDR1 SGHTA and CDR2 FQGNSA. The CDR3 spells CASSRGDPTDTQYF. The CDR3 DNA reads as TGTGCCAGCAGCCGTGGGGATCCAACAGATACGCAGTATTTT.

As concerns this clone: A read error likely explains this, since a far larger clone differs by one base. This sequence joins TRBV11-2 and TRBJ2-5; TRBD1 matches 10 bases. The trim removed 3 bases at V and 4 bases at J, leaving 2 bases unmatched. Germline V CDR1 and CDR2: SGHAT, FQNNGV. The CDR3 covers 14 residues. Here the CDR3 DNA reads TGTGCCAGCAGCTTTGACAGGGGGCGAGAGACCCAGTACTTC. Amino acids: CASSFDRGRETQYF.

This clone was counted between two and nine times. The chain has TRBV25-1 and TRBJ1-4; 7 bases map to TRBD1. The length of the CDR3 is 15 residues. V lost 4 bases to trimming and J lost 8 bases; unmatched junction nucleotides: 10. Germline V lookup: CDR1 MGHDK, CDR2 SYGVNS. CDR3 nucleotides: TGTGCCAGCAGTGCTAGACAGGGCTTGGGGGAAAAACTGTTTTTT. Its translation: CASSARQGLGEKLFF.

The chain is built from TRBV12-5 and TRBJ2-1; 7 bases fit TRBD2. J was trimmed by 4 bases and V by 6 bases; bases with no gene match: 3. Germline CDR1 and CDR2: LGHNT and FRNRAP. The CDR3 contains 13 residues. This chain's CDR3 is CASGAGGYNEQFF. CDR3 nucleotides: TGTGCTAGTGGAGCCGGGGGGTACAATGAGCAGTTCTTC.

About this clone: Other nucleotide sequences from this sample produce the same CDR3. The V and J genes are TRBV4-1 and TRBJ2-7; TRBD1 might be the D (6 bases). CDR3 size: 17 residues. Germline values: CDR1 MGHRA, CDR2 YSYEKL. With 0 bases removed from V and 2 bases from J, the gap between germline ends came to 17 bases. The CDR3 loop is CASSQDKWAGVPYEQYF. The CDR3 coding sequence is TGCGCCAGCAGCCAAGATAAATGGGCAGGGGTCCCCTACGAGCAGTACTTC.

This chain joins TRBV29-1 and TRBJ2-7; 12 bases are shared with TRBD2. This CDR3 spans 14 amino acids. V lost 6 bases, J lost 3 bases, and 6 bases stayed unmatched. The germline CDR1 and CDR2 sequences are SQVTM and ANQGSEA. This CDR3 is CSVASGLAGYEQYF. Here the CDR3 DNA reads TGCAGCGTGGCCTCGGGACTAGCGGGCTACGAGCAGTACTTC.

This clone was counted only a few times. The sample holds other DNA sequences that translate to the same CDR3. The gene calls are TRBV6-5 and TRBJ1-6; possible D gene TRBD1, 6 bases. Trimming left V 2 bases short and J 6 bases short, with 11 bases between. This CDR3 comprises 15 residues. In germline, CDR1 is MNHEY, CDR2 SVGAGI. CDR3 loop: CASSYVEGGNSPLHF. The CDR3 DNA reads as TGTGCCAGCAGTTACGTGGAGGGGGGTAATTCACCCCTCCACTTT.

The CDR3 coding sequence is TGTGCCAGCAGGACCCCTCGGGGCTACACCTTC. Amino acid sequence: CASRTPRGYTF. This chain links TRBV6-5 with TRBJ1-2; D gene ambiguous. Germline-derived CDR1 and CDR2 are MNHEY and SVGAGI. The V end was cut by 6 bases, the J end by 8 bases, with 10 bases between. The CDR3 spans 11 residues.

The rearrangement joins TRBV18 to TRBJ1-1; 8 nucleotides agree with TRBD1. The CDR3 has 15 amino acids. Trimming cost V 6 bases and J 5 bases; bases outside gene matches: 11. Germline V lookup: CDR1 KGHSH, CDR2 LQKENI. CDR3 nucleotides: TGTGCCAGCTCCCTTGGACAGGGCGGTCGAACTGAAGCTTTCTTT. Its protein is CASSLGQGGRTEAFF. The variable domain in full, with the rest retrieved from reference TRBV18 and TRBJ1-1, is NAGVMQNPRHLVRRRGQEARLRCSPMKGHSHVYWYRQLPEEGLKFMVYLQKENIIDESGMPKERFSAEFPKEGPSILRIQQVVRGDSAAYFCASSLGQGGRTEAFFGQGTRLTVV.

This clone occurred a few times. This chain uses TRBV20-1 with TRBJ1-6; possibly TRBD1 for D (6 bases). Trimming pared 6 bases from V and 15 bases from J, leaving 15 bases between. CDR1 DFQATT and CDR2 SNEGSKA come from the germline V gene (reference sequence). The CDR3 totals 11 residues. CDR3 amino acids: CSATWGLLLHF. The CDR3 coding sequence is TGCAGTGCGACGTGGGGGCTACTCCTCCACTTT.

This clone was counted between two and nine times. V usage is TRBV4-3 and J usage is TRBJ1-2; a weak D match, TRBD1 (5 bases). CDR3 length equals 15 residues. Germline V CDR1 and CDR2: LGHNA, YSLEER. The ends were cut back, 5 bases at V and 2 bases at J, with 15 bases in the middle. CDR3 coding DNA: TGCGCCAGCAGCTTACAAACGGGGACCAACTATGGCTACACCTTC. As protein: CASSLQTGTNYGYTF.

The chain joins TRBV7-2 to TRBJ1-5; perhaps TRBD1 as D (6 bases). The germline V gene has CDR1 SGHTA and CDR2 FQGNSA. V shed 8 bases and J shed 7 bases, with 15 bases lying between them. This CDR3 has 13 amino acids. For the CDR3, the DNA is TGTGCCAGCGCGGGAGGGCAGGGGCAGCCCCAGCATTTT. Translation gives CASAGGQGQPQHF.

This clone was observed a handful of times. The V call is TRBV20-1, the J call TRBJ1-2; D not certain. Trimming stripped 0 bases from V and 4 bases from J, with 3 bases between. CDR1 is DFQATT, CDR2 SNEGSKA, per germline (reference sequence). The CDR3 is 11 amino acids. CDR3 coding DNA: TGCAGTGCTAGAGATCGCTATGGCTACACCTTC. It codes for CSARDRYGYTF.

This clone was recorded at least ten times. The genes are TRBV9 and TRBJ2-7, with 10 bases matching TRBD2. V lost 3 bases, J lost 8 bases, and 14 bases stayed unmatched. Germline CDR1 SGDLS, CDR2 YYNGEE. The CDR3 runs 16 residues. CDR3 protein: CASSGPFQRGGLQQYF. CDR3 in DNA: TGTGCCAGCAGCGGGCCATTCCAGCGGGGGGGCCTCCAGCAGTACTTC.